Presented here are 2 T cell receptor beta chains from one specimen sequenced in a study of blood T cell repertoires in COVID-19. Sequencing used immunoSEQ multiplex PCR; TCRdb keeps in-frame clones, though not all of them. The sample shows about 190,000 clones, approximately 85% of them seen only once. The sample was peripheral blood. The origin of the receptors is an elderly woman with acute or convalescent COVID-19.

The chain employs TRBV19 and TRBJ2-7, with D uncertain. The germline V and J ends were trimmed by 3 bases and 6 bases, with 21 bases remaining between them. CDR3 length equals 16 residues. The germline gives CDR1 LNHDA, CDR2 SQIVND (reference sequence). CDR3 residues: CASSINGRPPYGEQYF. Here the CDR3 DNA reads TGTGCCAGTAGTATCAACGGCAGGCCCCCGTATGGCGAGCAGTACTTC.

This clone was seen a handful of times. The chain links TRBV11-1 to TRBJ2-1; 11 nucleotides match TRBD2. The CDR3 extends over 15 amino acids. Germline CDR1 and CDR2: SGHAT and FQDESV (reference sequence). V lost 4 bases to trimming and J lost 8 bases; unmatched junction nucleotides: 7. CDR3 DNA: TGTGCCAGCAGCTCAACCACTAGCGGGAGTTATGAGCAGTTCTTC. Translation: CASSSTTSGSYEQFF.